This T cell receptor (beta chain) is from a study of CD8 T cells in Susac syndrome. Matching for age and sex applied to the controls, who were healthy donors. Isolation of CD8+ and CD4+ T cells was performed negatively, whereas enrichment of TEMRA cells was done by FACS. RNA totalling roughly 0.45 to 1 ug underwent reverse transcription with random hexamers. Multiplex PCR with immunoSEQ amplified the TCR beta CDR3 across 54 Vbeta and 13 Jbeta. One entry per CDR3 protein results from TCRdb running MiXCR on the immunoSEQ multiplex PCR reads. In the table there are some 180,000 distinct CDR3 sequences, over 85% of which are singletons. This CDR3 has 12 amino acids. CDR1 and CDR2 (germline): MDHEN, SYDVKM. V lost 7 bases to trimming and J lost 8 bases, with 11 bases between them.

The sequencing input was CD4+ T cells from PBMCs. This rearrangement joins TRBV28 to TRBJ1-4; unclear D gene. The TCR originated in a human donor in good health. The CDR3 nucleotides are TGTGCCAGCAATCAAAGGGTCGAAAAACTGTTTTTT. Translated, it gives CASNQRVEKLFF. Drawing the rest from reference TRBV28 and TRBJ1-4, the complete variable domain is DVKVTQSSRYLVKRTGEKVFLECVQDMDHENMFWYRQDPGLGLRLIYFSYDVKMKEKGDIPEGYSVSREKKERFSLILESASTNQTSMYLCASNQRVEKLFFGSGTQLSVL.